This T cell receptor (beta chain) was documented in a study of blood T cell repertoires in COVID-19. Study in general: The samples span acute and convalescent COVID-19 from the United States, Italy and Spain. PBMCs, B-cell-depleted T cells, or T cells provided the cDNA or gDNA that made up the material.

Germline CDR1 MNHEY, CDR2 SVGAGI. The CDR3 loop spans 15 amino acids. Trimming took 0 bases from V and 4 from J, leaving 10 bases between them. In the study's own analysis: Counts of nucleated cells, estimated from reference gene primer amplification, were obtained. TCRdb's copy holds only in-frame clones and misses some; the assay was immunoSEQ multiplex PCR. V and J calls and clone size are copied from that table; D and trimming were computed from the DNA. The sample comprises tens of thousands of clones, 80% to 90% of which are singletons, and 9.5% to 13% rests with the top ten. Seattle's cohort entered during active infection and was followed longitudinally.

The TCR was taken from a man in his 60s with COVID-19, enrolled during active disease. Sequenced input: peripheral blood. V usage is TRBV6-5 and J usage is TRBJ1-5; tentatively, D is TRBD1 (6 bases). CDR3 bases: TGTGCCAGCAGTTACTCAGGGACAAATAATCAGCCCCAGCATTTT. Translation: CASSYSGTNNQPQHF.